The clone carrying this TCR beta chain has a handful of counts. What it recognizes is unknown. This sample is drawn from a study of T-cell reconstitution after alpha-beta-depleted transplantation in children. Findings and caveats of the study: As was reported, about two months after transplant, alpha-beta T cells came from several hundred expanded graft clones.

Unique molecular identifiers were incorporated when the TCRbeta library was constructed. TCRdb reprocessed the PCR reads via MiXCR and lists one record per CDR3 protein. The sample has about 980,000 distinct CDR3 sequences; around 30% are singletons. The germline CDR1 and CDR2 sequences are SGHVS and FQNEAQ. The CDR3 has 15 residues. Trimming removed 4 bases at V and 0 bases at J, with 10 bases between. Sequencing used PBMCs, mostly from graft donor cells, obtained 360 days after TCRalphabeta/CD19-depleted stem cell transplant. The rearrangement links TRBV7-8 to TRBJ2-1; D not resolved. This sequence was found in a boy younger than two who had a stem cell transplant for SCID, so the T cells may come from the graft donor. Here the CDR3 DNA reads TGTGCCAGCAGCTCCCCTGCCGTCTCCTACAATGAGCAGTTCTTC. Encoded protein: CASSSPAVSYNEQFF.